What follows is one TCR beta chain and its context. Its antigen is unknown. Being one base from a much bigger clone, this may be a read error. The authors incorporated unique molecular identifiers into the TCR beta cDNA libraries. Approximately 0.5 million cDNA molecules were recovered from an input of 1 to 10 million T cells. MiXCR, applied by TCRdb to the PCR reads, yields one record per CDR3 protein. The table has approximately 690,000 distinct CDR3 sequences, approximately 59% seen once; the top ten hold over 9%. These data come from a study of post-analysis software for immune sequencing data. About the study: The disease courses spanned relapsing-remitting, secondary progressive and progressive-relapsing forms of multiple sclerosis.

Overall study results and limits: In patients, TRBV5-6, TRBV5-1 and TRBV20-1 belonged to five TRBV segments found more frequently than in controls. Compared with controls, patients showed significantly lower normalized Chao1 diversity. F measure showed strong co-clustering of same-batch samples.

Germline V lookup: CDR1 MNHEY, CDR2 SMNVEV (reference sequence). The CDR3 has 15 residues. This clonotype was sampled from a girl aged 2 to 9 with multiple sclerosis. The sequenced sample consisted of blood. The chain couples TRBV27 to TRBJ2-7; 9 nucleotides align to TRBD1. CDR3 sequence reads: CANSFGTGNFDEQYF. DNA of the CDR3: TGTGCCAACAGTTTCGGGACAGGGAATTTTGACGAGCAGTACTTC.